What follows is one T cell receptor beta chain and its context. Measured with immunoSEQ multiplex PCR; TCRdb has only the in-frame clones, and not every one. The sample yields 130,000 or so clones, about 93% seen once. These data originate in a study of T cell responses to AZD1222 COVID-19 vaccine. This CDR3 comprises 15 residues. The germline gives CDR1 LGHDT, CDR2 YNNKEL (reference sequence). Trimming took 2 bases from V and 4 from J; bases not matched to a gene: 6. The sequence came from an adult in good health. This specimen consisted of peripheral blood, obtained on day 0 of AZD1222 vaccination. This chain links TRBV3-1 (or the pseudogene TRBV3-2) with TRBJ2-7, with 9 bases fitting TRBD2. The CDR3 region is CASSQLAGRSYEQYF. CDR3 bases: TGTGCCAGCAGCCAACTAGCGGGAAGGTCGTACGAGCAGTACTTC.